This T cell receptor (beta chain) was profiled in a study of control samples from healthy donors and cancer patients (dated by TCRdb to about 2020). Trimming takes 4 bases off V and 4 bases off J; junction bases not matched to a gene: 14. Via the germline V gene, CDR1 is SGHAT and CDR2 FQNNGV. The CDR3, from cysteine to phenylalanine, totals 18 residues. The kept DNA is CDR3 alone, 54 bases in frame from the first base. Comments on this clone: The specificity of this receptor is unknown. No much larger clone is present one base from it, and per-base qualities are unavailable.

Libraries were prepared through the immunoSEQ multiplex PCR assay. TCRdb holds this immuneACCESS table with in-frame rearrangements only. Some clones are missing; in checked studies, unresolved V genes explain under half, and the rest has no known cause. A total of roughly 180,000 clones appear in this sample, 85% to 95% of them only once. About 4% of the sample is taken by the ten largest. Recombination joined TRBV11-2 with TRBJ2-3; 10 bases in the middle match TRBD2. The TCR sequence derives from a woman aged 60-70 years in good health. The specimen sequenced was blood. The CDR3 reads CASSYLTTSGGAADTQYF. The DNA sequence is given as TGTGCCAGCAGCTACCTCACGACGAGCGGGGGGGCGGCAGATACGCAGTATTTT.